Shown below are 32 T cell receptor beta chains from a single sample sequenced in a study of blood T cell repertoires in COVID-19. Data came from immunoSEQ multiplex PCR; TCRdb stores just in-frame clones and leaves some out. This table has 250,000 to 300,000 clones, 82% appearing once. The sample consisted of PBMCs or T cells enriched from blood (not recorded which). The source of these receptors is a man aged 40-49 years who had been exposed to COVID-19.

This sequence joins TRBV3-1 (or the pseudogene TRBV3-2) and TRBJ2-5; 7 nucleotides line up with TRBD2. CDR3 size: 21 residues. In germline, CDR1 is LGHDT, CDR2 YNNKEL (reference sequence). Losses at the gene ends were 0 bases for V and 1 base for J; bases not matched to a gene: 20. CDR3 sequence reads: CASSQDYPPLDSGPAQETQYF. CDR3 sequence (DNA): TGTGCCAGCAGCCAAGACTATCCTCCCCTGGATAGCGGGCCAGCCCAAGAGACCCAGTACTTC.

The chain has TRBV28 and TRBJ1-5; D is ambiguous. CDR1 is MDHEN and CDR2 is SYDVKM in the germline V gene. This CDR3 has 14 amino acids. Trimming removed 8 bases at V and 1 base at J, with 12 bases between. The CDR3 protein is CASGLGGSNQPQHF. The CDR3 coding sequence is TGTGCCAGCGGACTGGGTGGGAGCAATCAGCCCCAGCATTTT.

The J gene is TRBJ1-2, the V gene TRBV6-5; tentative D call: TRBD1 (6 bases). The CDR3 is made up of 13 amino acids. V was cut by 8 bases and J by 5 bases, with 15 bases left in between. Germline V gene data show CDR1 as MNHEY and CDR2 as SVGAGI. CDR3 nucleotides: TGTGCCAGCCGCCCTAGACAGGATTATGGCTACACCTTC. This gives the protein CASRPRQDYGYTF.

This rearrangement joins TRBV5-4 to TRBJ1-2; TRBD1 matches 7 bases. Losses at the gene ends were 6 bases for V and 2 bases for J; bases not matched to a gene: 7. CDR3 length: 14 amino acids. Germline CDR1 SGHNT, CDR2 YYREEE (reference sequence). The CDR3 loop is CASNKGAANYGYTF. The CDR3 nucleotides read TGTGCCAGCAACAAGGGGGCTGCAAACTATGGCTACACCTTC.

The chain has TRBV19 and TRBJ2-1; 7 bases are a match to TRBD1. The V gene end was trimmed by 4 bases and the J gene end by 5 bases; junction bases not matched to a gene: 14. The CDR3 consists of 17 residues. Germline V lookup: CDR1 LNHDA, CDR2 SQIVND (reference sequence). In DNA, the CDR3 is TGTGCCAGTAGTACACCACCCGGGACAGCGTACCACAATGAGCAGTTCTTC. The encoded protein is CASSTPPGTAYHNEQFF.

Comment on this clone: Being one base from a much bigger clone, this may be a read error. The V call is TRBV21-1, the J call TRBJ1-2. TRBV21-1 is a documented pseudogene. The CDR3 consists of 11 residues. For the CDR3, the DNA is TGTGCCAGCAGTGAGAACTATGGCTACACCTTC. Translated: CASSENYGYTF.

CDR3 coding DNA: TGTGCCAGCAGCCAACGGTCGAGCGGCGTCTGGAAGACCCAGTACTTC. This gives the protein CASSQRSSGVWKTQYF. The chain carries TRBV3-1 (or the pseudogene TRBV3-2) and TRBJ2-5; TRBD2 is a possible D gene (5 bases). V lost 2 bases and J 6 bases, leaving 19 bases between the germline ends. Germline assignment: CDR1 LGHDT and CDR2 YNNKEL (reference sequence). CDR3 size: 16 residues.

Notes on this clone: One end of the junction fails to match germline, which may point to a read error. The genes are TRBV5-1 and TRBJ1-1, with a weak D call TRBD1 (6 bases). The CDR3 length is 17 residues. The germline CDR1 and CDR2 sequences are SGHRS and YFSETQ. CDR3 loop: CASSLAGATTLNTEAFF. The CDR3 nucleotides read TGCGCCAGCAGTTTGGCAGGGGCAACAACCTTGAACACTGAAGCTTTCTTT.

This clone was found a few times. The chain combines TRBV7-2 with TRBJ1-2; 7 bases map to TRBD1. Germline values: CDR1 SGHTA, CDR2 FQGNSA. This CDR3 has 12 residues. With V trimmed by 6 bases and J by 6 bases, 4 bases remained unmatched. The CDR3 is CASRRQGHGYTF. DNA of the CDR3: TGTGCCAGCAGAAGACAGGGCCATGGCTACACCTTC.

This clone has a handful of counts. This rearrangement joins TRBV14 to TRBJ1-5; D may be TRBD1 (6 bases). CDR3 length: 13 amino acids. In germline, CDR1 is SGHDN, CDR2 FVKESK. V lost 3 bases, J lost 5 bases, and 8 bases lay in between. The CDR3 coding sequence is TGTGCCAGCAGCCACAGGGGAGATCAGCCCCAGCATTTT. It is translated as CASSHRGDQPQHF. The entire variable domain, with the rest obtained from reference TRBV14 and TRBJ1-5, is as follows: EAGVTQFPSHSVIEKGQTVTLRCDPISGHDNLYWYRRVMGKEIKFLLHFVKESKQDESGMPNNRFLAERTGGTYSTLKVQPAELEDSGVYFCASSHRGDQPQHFGDGTRLSIL.

V and J are TRBV7-9 and TRBJ2-5; D unclear. V was shortened by 3 bases and J by 5 bases, with 10 bases between the two germline ends. The length of the CDR3 is 13 residues. Germline V gene data show CDR1 as SEHNR and CDR2 as FQNEAQ (reference sequence). CDR3 in DNA: TGTGCCAGCAGCTTTGGTGTTCAGGAGACCCAGTACTTC. It translates to CASSFGVQETQYF.

CDR3 protein: CASSPGLAGETQYF. CDR3 nucleotide sequence: TGTGCCAGCAGCCCAGGACTAGCTGGAGAGACCCAGTACTTC. The J gene is TRBJ2-5, the V gene TRBV6-5, with 8 bases matching TRBD2. Germline V gives CDR1 MNHEY, CDR2 SVGAGI. This CDR3 has 14 amino acids. With 6 bases clipped from V and 4 bases from J, the junction kept 7 bases outside the gene matches.

The chain couples TRBV4-1 to TRBJ2-7, with 7 positions matching TRBD2. Germline-derived CDR1 and CDR2 are MGHRA and YSYEKL. The CDR3 loop spans 13 amino acids. J gave up 5 bases and V 1 base, and 2 bases lay outside the gene matches. The DNA of the CDR3 is TGCGCCAGCAGCCAAGGAACTAGCGACGAGCAGTACTTC. The encoded protein is CASSQGTSDEQYF.

In nucleotides, the CDR3 is TGTGCCAGCAGTGAGCTGAGGCGGCACTACGAGCAGTACTTC. Its translation is CASSELRRHYEQYF. J is TRBJ2-7 and V is TRBV7-3, with D unresolved. This CDR3 comprises 14 residues. The ends were cut back, 6 bases at V and 3 bases at J, with 15 bases in the middle. Per germline, CDR1 SGHTA and CDR2 FQGTGA.

This clone turned up a few times. The J gene is TRBJ2-3, the V gene TRBV7-2; D might be TRBD2 (6 bases). V lost 7 bases and J 8 bases, leaving 31 bases between the germline ends. The germline V gene has CDR1 SGHTA and CDR2 FQGNSA. The CDR3 runs to 18 residues. The CDR3 region has the DNA TGTGCCAGCACCCCCGCCAGAAAGTGGGGGAGGATAGGTGCTACGCAGTATTTT. Translation gives CASTPARKWGRIGATQYF.

This chain uses TRBV7-9 with TRBJ1-4; 7 bases fit TRBD1. This CDR3 is built from 14 residues. CDR1 is SEHNR, CDR2 FQNEAQ, per germline (reference sequence). Trimming removed 4 bases from V and 8 bases from J; junction bases left unmatched: 7. The CDR3 spells CASSSQGNEEKLFF. CDR3 in DNA: TGTGCCAGCAGCTCACAGGGGAATGAGGAAAAACTGTTTTTT.

The chain carries TRBV30 and TRBJ1-1; maybe TRBD1 (6 bases). V shed 4 bases and J shed 7 bases, with 16 bases lying between them. Per germline, CDR1 GTSNPN and CDR2 SVGIG (reference sequence). The CDR3 runs 13 residues. The CDR3 bases are TGTGCCTGGAATGGGGGGGCTAAAGGTGAAGCTTTCTTT. It specifies CAWNGGAKGEAFF.

The chain links TRBV9 to TRBJ2-1; D not certain. V dropped 4 bases and J dropped 3 bases, with 14 bases sitting between them. Germline assignment: CDR1 SGDLS and CDR2 YYNGEE. The CDR3 runs to 15 residues. CDR3 protein: CASSLEDTIYNEQFF. The CDR3, as DNA: TGTGCCAGCAGCCTCGAGGATACCATCTACAATGAGCAGTTCTTC.

The chain uses TRBV18 and TRBJ1-1, with 7 bases lining up with TRBD1. The J segment lost 1 base and the V segment lost 3 bases, leaving 8 bases of the junction unmatched. This CDR3 has 16 residues. CDR1 is KGHSH and CDR2 is LQKENI in the germline V gene. The DNA of the CDR3 is TGTGCCAGCTCACCTATGCAGGGGGAAGCGAACACTGAAGCTTTCTTT. Translated: CASSPMQGEANTEAFF.

This clone was counted only a few times. This chain joins TRBV12-3 or TRBV12-4 and TRBJ1-3; unclear D gene. The V gene lost 9 bases and the J gene lost 4 bases, with 10 bases spanning the gap. CDR3 length: 12 amino acids. CDR3 amino acids: CASSNLGNTIYF. The CDR3 DNA reads as TGTGCCAGTAGCAATTTGGGAAACACCATATATTTT.

With respect to this clone: The identical CDR3 is also encoded by other nucleotide sequences in the sample. CDR3 in DNA: TGTGCCAGCACACGAGCAGATACGCAGTATTTT. Amino acids: CASTRADTQYF. The chain carries TRBV2 and TRBJ2-3; D is unresolved. Germline V gene sequence: CDR1 SNHLY, CDR2 FYNNEI. This CDR3 contains 11 residues. V shed 7 bases and J shed 4 bases, with 6 bases lying between them.

The chain is built from TRBV3-1 (or the pseudogene TRBV3-2) and TRBJ2-7, with 9 bases fitting TRBD2. Germline V lookup: CDR1 LGHDT, CDR2 YNNKEL (reference sequence). V lost 4 bases, J lost 2 bases, and 6 bases stayed unmatched. The CDR3 length is 15 residues. The CDR3 region is CASSPGLAGAYEQYF. The CDR3 region has the DNA TGTGCCAGCAGCCCCGGGTTAGCGGGGGCCTACGAGCAGTACTTC.

The chain employs TRBV5-1 and TRBJ2-2, with TRBD1 matching 10 bases. This CDR3 has 16 amino acids. The germline CDR1 and CDR2 sequences are SGHRS and YFSETQ. V trimming: 4 bases; J trimming: 4 bases; junction bases outside the gene matches: 7. The CDR3 bases are TGCGCCAGCAGCGATCCGGGACAGGGGACCACCGGGGAGCTGTTTTTT. Residues: CASSDPGQGTTGELFF.

V and J are TRBV6-5 and TRBJ2-1; 8 bases align to TRBD2. The CDR3 runs to 15 residues. With V trimmed by 8 bases and J by 12 bases, 18 bases remained unmatched. Germline-derived CDR1 and CDR2 are MNHEY and SVGAGI. Here the CDR3 reads CASLSDSGAGRVQFF. DNA of the CDR3: TGTGCCAGCCTATCGGATAGCGGGGCAGGTAGAGTGCAGTTCTTC.

This chain connects TRBV7-6 to TRBJ1-1, with D perhaps TRBD1 (6 bases). The CDR3 consists of 16 residues. V lost 5 bases to trimming and J lost 0 bases, with 16 bases between them. Germline CDR1 reads SGHVS; CDR2 reads FNYEAQ. CDR3 amino acids: CASSPLGAGLNTEAFF. The DNA for the CDR3 is TGTGCCAGCAGCCCGCTGGGGGCTGGTCTGAACACTGAAGCTTTCTTT.

The J gene is TRBJ1-5, the V gene TRBV27, with D maybe TRBD1 (5 bases). The CDR3 runs to 14 residues. Trimming cost V 2 bases and J 1 base, with 6 bases left between them. CDR1 is MNHEY, CDR2 SMNVEV, per germline (reference sequence). The CDR3 coding sequence is TGTGCCAGCAGTTTAGGGGGGAGCAATCAGCCCCAGCATTTT. It translates to CASSLGGSNQPQHF.

This clone was counted between two and nine times. The V call is TRBV1, the J call TRBJ1-5; the DNA was not compared with TRBD1, the D call given in the table. TRBV1 is a pseudogene locus. The CDR3 runs 15 residues. The CDR3, as DNA: TGCACCAGCAGCCAAGTTGAACAGGCGAGACAGCCCCAGCATTTT. Its protein is CTSSQVEQARQPQHF.

This clone occurred a few times. This sequence joins TRBV14 and TRBJ2-1; a possible D gene is TRBD2 (6 bases). With 6 bases removed from V and 10 bases from J, the gap between germline ends came to 13 bases. CDR3 length equals 12 residues. Germline loops: CDR1 SGHDN, CDR2 FVKESK. DNA of the CDR3: TGTGCCAGCAGTTACAGTGGGGGGGAGCAGTTCTTC. As protein: CASSYSGGEQFF.

The chain uses TRBV30 and TRBJ1-2; 7 bases agree with TRBD1. Germline CDR1 and CDR2: GTSNPN and SVGIG (reference sequence). The CDR3 extends over 14 amino acids. V shed 7 bases and J 8 bases; nucleotides not matched to a gene: 16. CDR3 region: CALDSTGVVTGYTF. The DNA of the CDR3 is TGTGCCTTGGATTCAACAGGGGTGGTTACGGGCTACACCTTC.

V usage is TRBV5-5 and J usage is TRBJ2-6; D is undetermined. Germline assignment: CDR1 SGHKS and CDR2 YYEKEE (reference sequence). The CDR3 runs to 12 residues. V lost 7 bases, J lost 2 bases, and 4 bases lay in between. The CDR3 DNA reads as TGTGCCAGCGGGCCTGGGGCCAACGTCCTGACTTTC. Amino acids: CASGPGANVLTF.

This clone was seen more than once but under ten times. The V and J genes are TRBV19 and TRBJ1-1, with 8 bases aligning to TRBD1. Germline V CDR1 and CDR2: LNHDA, SQIVND (reference sequence). Germline trimming cut 7 bases from V and 10 bases from J; bases unmatched to any gene: 11. CDR3 size: 13 residues. The CDR3 loop reads CASTATGESRAFF. The CDR3 nucleotides are TGTGCCAGTACCGCGACAGGGGAGAGTAGAGCTTTCTTT.

The rearrangement uses TRBV27 and TRBJ2-3; 11 positions agree with TRBD2. This CDR3 is built from 14 residues. With V trimmed by 6 bases and J by 5 bases, 4 bases remained unmatched. The germline CDR1 and CDR2 sequences are MNHEY and SMNVEV (reference sequence). CDR3 in DNA: TGTGCCAGCAGGCTAGCGGGAGGAATAGATACGCAGTATTTT. This sequence encodes CASRLAGGIDTQYF.